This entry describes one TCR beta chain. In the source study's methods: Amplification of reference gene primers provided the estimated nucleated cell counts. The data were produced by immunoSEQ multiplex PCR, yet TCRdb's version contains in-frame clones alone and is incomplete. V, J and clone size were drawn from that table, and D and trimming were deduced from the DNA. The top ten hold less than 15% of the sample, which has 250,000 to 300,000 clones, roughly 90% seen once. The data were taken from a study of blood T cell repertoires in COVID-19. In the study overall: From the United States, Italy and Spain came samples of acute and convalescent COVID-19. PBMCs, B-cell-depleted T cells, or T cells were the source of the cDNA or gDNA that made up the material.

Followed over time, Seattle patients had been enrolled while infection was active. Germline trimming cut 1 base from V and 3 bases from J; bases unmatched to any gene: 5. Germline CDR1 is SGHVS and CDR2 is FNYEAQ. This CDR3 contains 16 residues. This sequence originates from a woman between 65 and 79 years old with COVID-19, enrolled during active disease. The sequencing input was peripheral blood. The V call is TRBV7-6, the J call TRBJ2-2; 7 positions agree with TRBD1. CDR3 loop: CASSLVGGADTGELFF. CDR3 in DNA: TGTGCCAGCAGCTTAGTAGGGGGCGCAGACACCGGGGAGCTGTTTTTT.